Listed here are 12 T cell receptor beta chains from one sample, sequenced in a study of CD4 T cell repertoires in COVID-19. Profiled with immunoSEQ multiplex PCR; TCRdb holds only in-frame clones, not every one. The sample includes some 80,000 clones, about 83% of them seen just once. This sample comprised CD4+ T cells from peripheral blood, obtained after recovery from COVID-19. These receptors were obtained from a human donor who had COVID-19.

This chain links TRBV12-3 or TRBV12-4 with TRBJ2-7; D is ambiguous. The CDR3 sequence is 13 residues long. V was shortened by 3 bases and J by 9 bases, with 15 bases between the two germline ends. In DNA form, the CDR3 reads TGTGCCAGCAGTTTGGAATCGACCCCGGGGCAGTACTTC. This translates into CASSLESTPGQYF.

The gene calls are TRBV7-2 and TRBJ1-5, with D maybe TRBD1 (5 bases). V was pared by 3 bases and J by 0 bases, with 18 bases between. The germline V gene encodes CDR1 SGHTA and CDR2 FQGNSA. The CDR3 is made up of 18 amino acids. The CDR3 DNA reads as TGTGCCAGCAGCTTGAGTGGGGCGGGTCTTAATAGCAATCAGCCCCAGCATTTT. Translated: CASSLSGAGLNSNQPQHF.

The J gene is TRBJ2-3, the V gene TRBV3-1 (or the pseudogene TRBV3-2); TRBD1 aligns across 7 bases. V shed 5 bases and J 0 bases; nucleotides not matched to a gene: 5. Germline assignment: CDR1 LGHDT and CDR2 YNNKEL (reference sequence). The CDR3 spans 15 residues. The CDR3 sequence is CASSRRQGSTDTQYF. The CDR3 DNA sequence: TGTGCCAGCAGCAGAAGACAGGGAAGCACAGATACGCAGTATTTT.

The chain employs TRBV7-9 and TRBJ1-2, with D unclear. Germline CDR1 is SEHNR and CDR2 is FQNEAQ (reference sequence). Deletions cut 0 bases from V and 5 bases from J, with 16 bases between. This CDR3 region has 16 residues. For the CDR3, the DNA is TGTGCCAGCAGCTTAGCGGTGGTCGGGTTAGGGTATGGCTACACCTTC. Translation gives CASSLAVVGLGYGYTF.

J is TRBJ1-4 and V is TRBV16, with D possibly matching TRBD1 (5 bases). Between the trimmed V and J ends, which lost 4 bases and 8 bases, there was a span of 11 bases. The CDR3 is 13 amino acids. Germline V gene data show CDR1 as KGHSY and CDR2 as FQNENV. The CDR3 coding sequence is TGTGCCAGCAGCCCCGGGGGAAAAGAAAAACTGTTTTTT. This gives the protein CASSPGGKEKLFF.

V and J are TRBV5-1 and TRBJ2-1; D gene unclear. Trimming took 0 bases from V and 5 from J, leaving 6 bases between them. This CDR3 spans 13 amino acids. In germline, CDR1 is SGHRS, CDR2 YFSETQ. The CDR3 here is CASSLDPHNEQFF. DNA for the CDR3: TGCGCCAGCAGCTTGGATCCACACAATGAGCAGTTCTTC.

This sequence joins TRBV6-2 or TRBV6-3 and TRBJ2-1; 11 bases are shared with TRBD2. The V gene's germline CDR1 is MNHEY and CDR2 SVGEGT. This CDR3 is 15 amino acids long. The ends lost 0 bases at V and 7 bases at J; junction bases unmatched: 2. CDR3 nucleotides: TGTGCCAGCAGTTACTCGAGACTAGCGGGGAATGAGCAGTTCTTC. Residues: CASSYSRLAGNEQFF.

This clone was seen a single time. The J gene is TRBJ2-7, the V gene TRBV28, with D perhaps TRBD1 (6 bases). Per the germline V gene, CDR1 is MDHEN and CDR2 is SYDVKM. Trimming removed 3 bases at V and 4 bases at J, with 13 bases between. CDR3 length: 14 amino acids. CDR3 in amino acids: CASSFTGTLYEQYF. The CDR3 DNA sequence: TGTGCCAGCAGTTTTACCGGGACACTTTACGAGCAGTACTTC.

This chain uses TRBV4-2 with TRBJ1-4, with D hard to call. V was shortened by 0 bases and J by 7 bases, with 9 bases between the two germline ends. The CDR3 extends over 14 amino acids. Germline V lookup: CDR1 LGHNA, CDR2 YNFKEQ. CDR3 in DNA: TGTGCCAGCAGCCAAGATCCCAGGAGTGAAAAACTGTTTTTT. Translating it yields CASSQDPRSEKLFF.

V is TRBV6-1 and J is TRBJ1-3; D remains ambiguous. Germline V CDR1 and CDR2: MNHNS, SASEGT. The CDR3 consists of 16 residues. Deletions cut 4 bases from V and 0 bases from J, with 13 bases between. The CDR3 nucleotides read TGTGCCAGCAGTGTCATCGGGCCAAGCTCTGGAAACACCATATATTTT. This encodes CASSVIGPSSGNTIYF.

V usage is TRBV7-2 and J usage is TRBJ1-6; 9 nucleotides match TRBD1. V lost 4 bases and J lost 8; bases outside the gene matches: 9. CDR1 and CDR2 (germline): SGHTA, FQGNSA. This CDR3 region has 16 residues. The CDR3 bases are TGTGCCAGCAGCTCAGAATCGACAGGGGGTTATTCACCCCTCCACTTT. Protein sequence: CASSSESTGGYSPLHF.

Turning to this clone: At one of its ends the junction is not consistent with the germline gene, which may arise from a read error. This CDR3 is also generated by other DNA sequences in the sample. The rearrangement joins TRBV11-2 to TRBJ1-1; D remains ambiguous. CDR3 length equals 14 residues. Per the germline V gene, CDR1 is SGHAT and CDR2 is FQNNGV. The CDR3, as DNA: TGTGCCAGCAGCCATCCGATTATGAATACTGAAGCTTTCTTT. Translation gives CASSHPIMNTEAFF.